This T cell receptor beta chain was documented in a study of blood T cell repertoires in COVID-19. Overall study: Samples came from the United States, Italy and Spain, spanning acute and convalescent COVID-19. The cDNA or gDNA used as material had been derived from T cells, B-cell-depleted T cells, or PBMCs.

Original processing methods: The assay estimated nucleated cells by amplifying reference gene primers. Measured with immunoSEQ multiplex PCR; TCRdb has only the in-frame clones, and not every one. Clone size and V and J calls were adopted from that table, with D and trimming inferred from the DNA. The data show around 110,000 clones, just under 85% seen once. Looked up from germline, CDR1 is SGHTA and CDR2 is FQGNSA. The CDR3 totals 14 residues. The V gene lost 4 bases and the J gene lost 1 base, with 11 bases spanning the gap. This clonotype was obtained from a man between 65 and 79 years old with active or convalescent COVID-19. The genes are TRBV7-2 and TRBJ2-7; possible D gene TRBD2, 6 bases. The sample consisted of peripheral blood. CDR3 coding DNA: TGTGCCAGCAGCTCGGGAGCCCAGTCCTACGAGCAGTACTTC. Its protein product is CASSSGAQSYEQYF. Supplemented by reference TRBV7-2 and TRBJ2-7, the full variable domain reads GAGVSQSPSNKVTEKGKDVELRCDPISGHTALYWYRQSLGQGLEFLIYFQGNSAPDKSGLPSDRFSAERTGGSVSTLTIQRTQQEDSAVYLCASSSGAQSYEQYFGPGTRLTVT.